The TCR beta chain described here comes from a study of shared clonotypes between healthy human individuals. Study summary: Three plates were used per donor for CD4 naive, three for CD4 memory, two for CD8 naive and one for CD8 memory. Study findings and constraints: For naive CD4 cells, roughly 5.5% of clonotypes were shared across a handful of donors.

After removal of 4 bases from V and 5 bases from J, the junction contained 3 bases not matched to a gene. The V gene's germline CDR1 is SGHRS and CDR2 YFSETQ. This CDR3 spans 15 amino acids. Worth noting for this clone: Its antigen remains unknown.

The table came from immunoSEQ multiplex PCR; TCRdb's copy has only in-frame clones and leaves some out. The sample records approximately 2,000,000 clones, roughly 90% being singletons. This chain uses TRBV5-1 with TRBJ2-7, with 16 nucleotides matching TRBD2. The specimen was naive CD4+ T cells from PBMCs. This sample's subset: CD45RA+ positively selected. The clonotype originates from a man younger than 35 in good health. Some clones in this sample may be carry-over from other donors' samples. The CDR3 protein is CASSAGLAGGDEQYF. As DNA, the CDR3 is TGCGCCAGCAGCGCGGGACTAGCGGGAGGGGACGAGCAGTACTTC.